A single T cell receptor (beta chain) is shown here with its context. Antigen specificity is unknown. Other DNA sequences in the same sample also yield this CDR3. The study ran its PCR with 60 Vbeta and 13 Jbeta primers. The assay was immunoSEQ multiplex PCR, and TCRdb's table has in-frame clones only and misses some. The listing records some 150,000 clones. Germline V CDR1 and CDR2: LNHDA, SQIVND (reference sequence). The CDR3 totals 13 residues. Trimming cost V 3 bases and J 6 bases, with 9 bases left between them. This sample is drawn from a study of cytomegalovirus exposure and HLA in healthy donors. Whole-study findings and limits: Later analysis placed DRB1 highest and HLA-C lowest in TCR association rates, which differed by HLA locus. The presence/absence work took it that sequencing depth was about the same across donors.

This TCR was sampled from a young woman in good health and CMV-seropositive. The sequenced sample was PBMCs. The V gene is TRBV19, the J gene TRBJ1-5; D remains unclear. CDR3 sequence (DNA): TGTGCCAGTAGTATCGGGTTAGGTCAGCCCCAGCATTTT. This translates into CASSIGLGQPQHF.